These T cell receptor beta chains were read from a single sample in a study of CD8 T cells in ankylosing spondylitis. TCRdb used MiXCR to reprocess the 5' RACE reads, holding one entry per CDR3 protein. The data contain 50,000 to 70,000 distinct CDR3 sequences, more than 5.5% of them seen just once; the ten biggest clones take up about 4.6%. Sequencing was done on a sample of synovial fluid, either unsorted or a sorted T cell fraction (not recorded which). These receptors originate from a male donor with ankylosing spondylitis. Both conserved end residues are part of each CDR3. The D gene is left open where the match is weak. Expanded clones are given a class, and other clones once, few, many or no size at all.

D gene	clone size	V gene	CDR3 length	J gene	CDR3 DNA	CDR3 protein
NA	few	TRBV28	15	TRBJ2-5	TGTGCCAGCAGCCTGCAACGGGACAATCAAGAGACCCAGTACTTC	CASSLQRDNQETQYF
TRBD2	many	TRBV5-1	14	TRBJ2-7	TGCGCCAGCACGGAGCGGGAGGGAAACTACGAGCAGTACTTC	CASTEREGNYEQYF
TRBD2	NA	TRBV14	15	TRBJ2-7	TGTGCCAGCAGCGCGGGACTAGGAGTTTCCTACGAGCAGTACTTC	CASSAGLGVSYEQYF
NA	few	TRBV15	15	TRBJ2-1	TGTGCCACCAGCCTACAGGGTAACTCCTACAATGAGCAGTTCTTC	CATSLQGNSYNEQFF
NA	many	TRBV18	15	TRBJ2-1	TGTGCCAGCTCAGTAAGGGTGAGTCCCTACAATGAGCAGTTCTTC	CASSVRVSPYNEQFF
TRBD1	few	TRBV12-3/TRBV12-4	15	TRBJ2-7	TGTGCCAGCAGTTTGGGCGGACAGGGACTCTACGAGCAGTACTTC	CASSLGGQGLYEQYF
NA	many	TRBV11-2	14	TRBJ2-5	TGTGCCAGCAGCTTAAGACGTACGACAGAGACCCAGTACTTC	CASSLRRTTETQYF
NA	NA	TRBV7-2	16	TRBJ2-3	TGTGCCAGCAGCTTAGCGAGGGTAGGAGGGACAGATACGCAGTATTTT	CASSLARVGGTDTQYF
NA	few	TRBV11-2	14	TRBJ1-4	TGTGCCAGCAGCTTAGATGGACACGGTGAAAAACTGTTTTTT	CASSLDGHGEKLFF
NA	medium-sized	TRBV5-6	12	TRBJ1-5	TGTGCCAGCAGCTACTTAGATCAGCCCCAGCATTTT	CASSYLDQPQHF
NA	many	TRBV12-3/TRBV12-4	15	TRBJ2-4	TGTGCCAGCCCCGCGGGGCTCACGGCCAAAAACATTCAGTACTTC	CASPAGLTAKNIQYF
NA	few	TRBV6-2/TRBV6-3	17	TRBJ2-7	TGTGCCAGCAGGCCACCCGCGACTTGGACAGCAAGCTACGAGCAGTACTTC	CASRPPATWTASYEQYF
NA	few	TRBV13	14	TRBJ2-2	TGTGCCAGCAGCTTAGGCGGGTCCCCCGGGGAGCTGTTTTTT	CASSLGGSPGELFF
TRBD2	many	TRBV11-2	13	TRBJ2-1	TGTGCCAGCAGCTTAGGGGAGGGGCAGACTCAGTTCTTC	CASSLGEGQTQFF
TRBD1	NA	TRBV20-1	13	TRBJ1-1	TGCAGTGCCGAACCAGGGGGAAGGACTGAAGCTTTCTTT	CSAEPGGRTEAFF
TRBD1	NA	TRBV12-3/TRBV12-4	15	TRBJ2-2	TGTGCCAGCAGTCAACTGACAGGGGTAGCCGGGGAGCTGTTTTTT	CASSQLTGVAGELFF
NA	NA	TRBV7-9	12	TRBJ2-7	TGTGCCAGCAGCTTGAAGGGTAGGGAACAGTACTTC	CASSLKGREQYF
NA	many	TRBV7-2	12	TRBJ1-1	TGTGCCAGCAGCTTGGGCAACCTTGGAGCTTTCTTT	CASSLGNLGAFF
TRBD2	few	TRBV12-3/TRBV12-4	14	TRBJ2-7	TGTGCCAGCAGTACGAGCGGGGGATCCTACGAGCAGTACTTC	CASSTSGGSYEQYF
TRBD2	many	TRBV10-2	14	TRBJ2-1	TGCGCCAGCATCTCTAGCGGGAGGAGTGGTGAGCAGTTCTTC	CASISSGRSGEQFF
NA	NA	TRBV19	13	TRBJ2-5	TGTGCCAGTAGAGGCGGGGCCCAAGAGACCCAGTACTTC	CASRGGAQETQYF
NA	few	TRBV27	16	TRBJ1-1	TGTGCCAGCAGTGCCGACAGACTTTTAATGAACACTGAAGCTTTCTTT	CASSADRLLMNTEAFF
TRBD2	many	TRBV4-1	17	TRBJ2-7	TGCGCCAGCAGCCAGGACCCGGGGGGGGCTCTTTCCTACGAGCAGTACTTC	CASSQDPGGALSYEQYF
NA	NA	TRBV5-1	13	TRBJ2-1	TGCTCCAGCAGCTTTACAGAATACAATGAGCAGTTCTTC	CSSSFTEYNEQFF
NA	few	TRBV3-1	16	TRBJ2-6	TGTGCCAGCAGCCAGGGAAAGGGGGGTGGGGCCAACGTCCTGACTTTC	CASSQGKGGGANVLTF
NA	NA	TRBV4-3	17	TRBJ2-1	TGCGCCAGCAGCCCCCTAGGGGGGCTAGCGGAGTACAATGAGCAGTTCTTC	CASSPLGGLAEYNEQFF
NA	few	TRBV7-2	15	TRBJ2-2	TGTGCCAGCAGCTTAGCACTAGCCGACACCGGGGAGCTGTTTTTT	CASSLALADTGELFF
TRBD1	many	TRBV29-1	11	TRBJ1-2	TGCAGCGGGACAGGCAGCGATGGCTACACCTTC	CSGTGSDGYTF
NA	many	TRBV7-2	13	TRBJ1-4	TGTGCCAGCAGCTTAGTGTATAGGGAAAAACTGTTTTTT	CASSLVYREKLFF
NA	many	TRBV6-4	14	TRBJ1-2	TGTGCCAGCAGTCTAGACAGTTCTAAGGATGGCTACACCTTC	CASSLDSSKDGYTF
NA	many	TRBV7-8	14	TRBJ2-2	TGTGCCAGCAGCCAAACAGAGAACACCGGGGAGCTGTTTTTT	CASSQTENTGELFF
NA	many	TRBV28	12	TRBJ2-7	TGTGCCAGCAGTTTTCGGCGCTACGAGCAGTACTTC	CASSFRRYEQYF
TRBD1	many	TRBV20-1	14	TRBJ1-1	TGCAGTGCAGACAGGACAGGGAATCTTGCTGAAGCTTTCTTT	CSADRTGNLAEAFF
NA	many	TRBV9	13	TRBJ2-7	TGTGCCAGCAGCGTAACGGGAGCCTACGAGCAGTACTTC	CASSVTGAYEQYF
TRBD1	few	TRBV4-2	15	TRBJ2-7	TGTGCCAGCAGCCAAGAGGGGACAGGGCCCTACGAGCAGTACTTC	CASSQEGTGPYEQYF
NA	many	TRBV29-1	11	TRBJ1-4	TGCAGCGTTGAAATTAATGAAAAACTGTTTTTT	CSVEINEKLFF
NA	many	TRBV6-2/TRBV6-3	14	TRBJ2-1	TGTGCCAGCAGTTACTTCTCGGGAGACAATGAGCAGTTCTTC	CASSYFSGDNEQFF
NA	many	TRBV2	14	TRBJ2-1	TGTGCTAGCTTAAGGTCCGTTTGGAGCCATGAGCAGTTCTTC	CASLRSVWSHEQFF
NA	NA	TRBV11-2	18	TRBJ2-1	TGTGCCAGCAGCTTAGACCCGATGACGGGTCGGACCTACAATGAGCAGTTCTTC	CASSLDPMTGRTYNEQFF
NA	many	TRBV2	13	TRBJ2-7	TGTGCCAGCATGGCAGACAGACGATACGAGCAGTACTTC	CASMADRRYEQYF
NA	NA	TRBV7-3	13	TRBJ2-7	TGTGCCAGCAGCCCCCCCACGGTCTACGAGCAGTACTTC	CASSPPTVYEQYF
NA	many	TRBV7-2	13	TRBJ2-7	TGTGCCAGCAGTCCGGACGGATTCTACGAGCAGTACTTC	CASSPDGFYEQYF
NA	few	TRBV20-1	14	TRBJ2-6	TGCAGTGCTACTCCGGCAGCTGGGGCCAACGTCCTGACTTTC	CSATPAAGANVLTF
TRBD2	NA	TRBV27	14	TRBJ2-3	TGTGCCAGCAGCGTTGGGAGGGCCCGAGATACGCAGTATTTT	CASSVGRARDTQYF
TRBD1	NA	TRBV28	14	TRBJ1-5	TGTGCCAGCAGAGTGACAGGGGAAGGACAGCCCCAGCATTTT	CASRVTGEGQPQHF
NA	once	TRBV28	12	TRBJ1-4	TGTGCCAGCAGGGGGCCCGGCGAAAAACTGTTTTTT	CASRGPGEKLFF
NA	NA	TRBV19	14	TRBJ1-1	TGTGCCAGTAGTATTCCCAGTTGGCACACTGAAGCTTTCTTT	CASSIPSWHTEAFF
TRBD1	NA	TRBV4-1	16	TRBJ2-5	TGCGCCAGCAGCCCCCTACAGGGGGCCCTACAAGAGACCCAGTACTTC	CASSPLQGALQETQYF
NA	medium-sized	TRBV29-1	14	TRBJ2-1	TGCAGCGTTGGAATGAAGGGTCTAATCAATGAGCAGTTCTTC	CSVGMKGLINEQFF
NA	many	TRBV4-2	14	TRBJ2-1	TGTGCCAGCAGCCAAGAAGGCCGGTTCGATGAGCAGTTCTTC	CASSQEGRFDEQFF
NA	few	TRBV20-1	13	TRBJ2-4	TGCAGTGCTAGGGGGGGCACTAAAAACATTCAGTACTTC	CSARGGTKNIQYF
TRBD2	many	TRBV3-1	14	TRBJ2-3	TGTGCCAGCAGCCTAGCGGGAGATTCAGATACGCAGTATTTT	CASSLAGDSDTQYF
NA	many	TRBV7-9	14	TRBJ1-4	TGTGCCAGCAGCTTCCAAGGGGAACTGGCAAAACTGTTTTTT	CASSFQGELAKLFF
TRBD2	few	TRBV7-3	17	TRBJ2-6	TGTGCCAGCAGCCACCCTAGCGGGCCCTCTGGGGCCAACGTCCTGACTTTC	CASSHPSGPSGANVLTF
TRBD1	few	TRBV12-3/TRBV12-4	14	TRBJ2-1	TGTGCCAGCAGGGATTGGGACAGCCCAAATGAGCAGTTCTTC	CASRDWDSPNEQFF
NA	NA	TRBV2	15	TRBJ2-7	TGTGCCAGCAGTCGCAGCCGACAGGCCTCCTACGAGCAGTACTTC	CASSRSRQASYEQYF
TRBD2	NA	TRBV28	14	TRBJ2-7	TGTGCCAGCAGTTCCCTAGCGGGAGACCACGAGCAGTACTTC	CASSSLAGDHEQYF